The 6 T cell receptor beta chains listed next were all sequenced from one sample in a study of T cell responses to AZD1222 COVID-19 vaccine. The table came from immunoSEQ multiplex PCR; TCRdb's copy has only in-frame clones and leaves some out. The sample holds roughly 160,000 clones, 85% to 90% seen once. Sequencing used peripheral blood, obtained 28 days after the second AZD1222 dose. The source is an adult who received the AZD1222 COVID-19 vaccine.

The chain has TRBV5-6 and TRBJ1-1; D is undetermined. The V and J ends lost 4 bases and 1 base respectively, with 8 bases between them. The CDR3 length is 13 residues. Germline values: CDR1 SGHDT, CDR2 YYEEEE. CDR3 sequence (DNA): TGTGCCAGCAGCCCCCATCCGAACACTGAAGCTTTCTTT. Translation: CASSPHPNTEAFF.

V usage is TRBV30 and J usage is TRBJ1-4, with D maybe TRBD1 (6 bases). Trimming removed 0 bases at V and 8 bases at J, with 10 bases between. CDR3 length: 13 residues. The germline V gene has CDR1 GTSNPN and CDR2 SVGIG (reference sequence). CDR3 region: CAWSVQGGEKLFF. DNA for the CDR3: TGTGCCTGGAGTGTACAGGGAGGCGAAAAACTGTTTTTT.

The chain carries TRBV5-1 and TRBJ2-2; D possibly corresponds to TRBD1 (6 bases). The CDR3 is 17 amino acids. Trimming took off 0 bases at V and 2 bases at J, with 14 bases between the two ends. CDR1 SGHRS and CDR2 YFSETQ come from the germline V gene. DNA for the CDR3: TGCGCCAGCAGCTTGGGTCTAGGACAGCAAAACACCGGGGAGCTGTTTTTT. Translation gives CASSLGLGQQNTGELFF.

The J gene is TRBJ1-3, the V gene TRBV4-1; no clear D. The CDR3 length is 15 residues. V dropped 1 base and J dropped 7 bases, with 14 bases sitting between them. Germline loops: CDR1 MGHRA, CDR2 YSYEKL. CDR3 DNA sequence: TGCGCCAGCAGCCAAGTGGAGGTCTCGGGGAACACCATATATTTT. Protein sequence: CASSQVEVSGNTIYF.

The chain has TRBV7-2 and TRBJ2-3; D is unresolved. Looked up from germline, CDR1 is SGHTA and CDR2 is FQGNSA. The CDR3 consists of 12 residues. V gave up 3 bases and J gave up 4 bases, with 5 bases separating them. The CDR3 bases are TGTGCCAGCAGCTTTTATTCAGATACGCAGTATTTT. As protein: CASSFYSDTQYF.

The table lists this clone with a few counts. The chain links TRBV3-1 (or the pseudogene TRBV3-2) to TRBJ2-2, with TRBD1 as a possible D gene (6 bases). Trimming cost V 0 bases and J 4 bases, with 9 bases left between them. The germline V gene has CDR1 LGHDT and CDR2 YNNKEL (reference sequence). The CDR3 contains 15 residues. The CDR3 bases are TGTGCCAGCAGCCAAGATAGGACAGTCACCGGGGAGCTGTTTTTT. Its protein product is CASSQDRTVTGELFF.